The present entry profiles one T cell receptor (beta chain) with its context. This CDR3 has 15 amino acids. CDR1 MNHEY and CDR2 SMNVEV come from the germline V gene (reference sequence). Trimming cost V 2 bases and J 8 bases; bases outside gene matches: 7. Enrolment of Seattle patients took place during active infection, and they were followed longitudinally. This sample is part of a study of blood T cell repertoires in COVID-19. How the authors handled the data: Researchers report that nucleated cell counts were estimated from reference gene primer amplification. Sequenced by immunoSEQ multiplex PCR; TCRdb stores in-frame clones only, minus some. The V and J calls and clone size were taken over from that table, and D and trimming were inferred from the DNA. The sample gives 95,000 to 150,000 clones, 81% of which show up once; about 17% is in the top ten.

This sequence was found in a man aged 25-40 years with COVID-19, enrolled during active disease. The V call is TRBV27, the J call TRBJ2-1; 9 bases agree with TRBD1. The sample consisted of peripheral blood. The CDR3, as DNA: TGTGCCAGCAGTTTAACAGGGGGCGTTTTCGATGAGCAGTTCTTC. It codes for CASSLTGGVFDEQFF.